A selection of T cell receptor beta chains follows, all from one sample in a study of multiple sclerosis patients with progressive multifocal leukoencephalopathy. Only in-frame clones appear in the TCRdb table, and some are missing; sequencing was by immunoSEQ multiplex PCR. The table lists 25,000 to 35,000 clones, more than 85% of them singletons, with less than 2.5% in the top ten. The sequenced sample consisted of PBMCs. The receptors stem from a man aged 25 to 45 with multiple sclerosis. Each CDR3 is given with its conserved first and last residue. D genes are given only for firm matches. The size entry is marked missing in some rows and otherwise reads once, few, many or a size class.

d_gene	abundance	v_gene	j_gene	CDR3aa	CDR3nt
TRBD2	.	TRBV2	TRBJ2-1	CASSATSGRDEQFF	TGTGCCAGCAGTGCCACTAGCGGGAGAGATGAGCAGTTCTTC
.	.	TRBV15	TRBJ2-4	CATSRRLTSTGNIQYF	TGTGCCACCAGCCGACGACTTACATCAACAGGAAACATTCAGTACTTC
.	.	TRBV11-2	TRBJ2-3	CASKRVPTDTQYF	TGTGCCAGCAAGCGGGTTCCCACAGATACGCAGTATTTT
.	.	TRBV19	TRBJ2-3	CASSRRGTFTDTQYF	TGTGCCAGTAGTCGGCGCGGGACCTTCACAGATACGCAGTATTTT
.	once	TRBV5-4	TRBJ2-1	CASSLGRPGYNEQFF	TGTGCCAGCAGCTTAGGGAGGCCAGGGTATAATGAGCAGTTCTTC
.	few	TRBV10-3	TRBJ1-1	CAIRGTPRNTEAFF	TGTGCCATCAGAGGGACACCAAGAAACACTGAAGCTTTCTTT
TRBD1	.	TRBV19	TRBJ1-5	CASSWGDSVSSNQPQHF	TGTGCCAGTAGCTGGGGGGACAGCGTAAGTAGCAATCAGCCCCAGCATTTT
.	.	TRBV5-1	TRBJ2-5	CASSLNRVQETQYF	TGCGCCAGCAGCTTAAACAGGGTGCAAGAGACCCAGTACTTC
TRBD1	.	TRBV4-3	TRBJ2-5	CASSTGGRGETQYF	TGCGCCAGCTCGACAGGGGGTCGTGGGGAGACCCAGTACTTC
.	.	TRBV7-2	TRBJ2-2	CASSLHQRDIAGELFF	TGTGCCAGCAGCTTACATCAGCGGGACATAGCCGGGGAGCTGTTTTTT
.	.	TRBV7-9	TRBJ1-6	CASSLWRGSSYNSPLHF	TGTGCCAGCAGCTTATGGCGGGGGAGCTCCTATAATTCACCCCTCCACTTT
TRBD2	.	TRBV7-9	TRBJ2-7	CASSKTSGHSSYEQYF	TGTGCCAGCAGCAAAACTAGCGGGCATAGCTCCTACGAGCAGTACTTC
TRBD1	.	TRBV4-1	TRBJ2-7	CASSQGLRDRERSYEQYF	TGCGCCAGCAGCCAAGGGTTAAGGGACAGGGAAAGGTCCTACGAGCAGTACTTC
TRBD2	.	TRBV7-2	TRBJ2-1	CASSLFGGIYNEQIF	TGTGCCAGCAGCTTATTCGGGGGGATCTACAATGAGCAGATCTTC
TRBD1	.	TRBV7-8	TRBJ2-2	CASSLRTGGGPLAIEELFF	TGTGCCAGCAGCTTGCGGACAGGGGGGGGGCCACTAGCCATAGAGGAGCTGTTTTTT
TRBD1	.	TRBV15	TRBJ1-1	CATSRLDRANTEAFF	TGTGCCACCAGCAGATTGGACAGGGCCAACACTGAAGCTTTCTTT
.	.	TRBV29-1	TRBJ2-5	CSVEDGSLVAETQYF	TGCAGCGTTGAAGATGGCAGTCTGGTCGCGGAGACCCAGTACTTC
TRBD2	.	TRBV18	TRBJ2-3	CASSAGLEDTQYF	TGTGCCAGCTCAGCCGGACTAGAGGATACGCAGTATTTT
TRBD1	once	TRBV6-5	TRBJ1-5	CASSYSGTGSQPQHF	TGTGCCAGCAGTTACTCGGGGACAGGGAGTCAGCCCCAGCATTTT
.	.	TRBV30	TRBJ1-2	CAWSVFPTGYTF	TGTGCCTGGAGTGTTTTCCCGACCGGCTACACCTTC
.	.	TRBV16	TRBJ2-5	CASSQSWRETQYF	TGTGCCAGCAGCCAATCCTGGCGGGAGACCCAGTACTTC
TRBD2	.	TRBV4-2	TRBJ2-5	CASSQDLRGGRAQETQYF	TGTGCCAGCAGCCAAGATTTGAGGGGCGGGAGGGCCCAAGAGACCCAGTACTTC
TRBD2	once	TRBV30	TRBJ2-3	CAWSPGDYYTDTQYF	TGTGCCTGGAGTCCCGGGGACTACTACACAGATACGCAGTATTTT
TRBD1	.	TRBV7-9	TRBJ2-5	CASSRQGGRETQYF	TGTGCCAGCAGCAGACAGGGGGGAAGAGAGACCCAGTACTTC
TRBD2	.	TRBV5-1	TRBJ2-1	CASSPGLAYNEQFF	TGCGCCAGCAGCCCGGGACTAGCCTACAATGAGCAGTTCTTC
.	.	TRBV2	TRBJ2-3	CASSEVSVADTQYF	TGTGCCAGCAGTGAAGTATCTGTGGCAGATACGCAGTATTTT
TRBD1	.	TRBV19	TRBJ2-7	CASSTSSGTGPFYEQYF	TGTGCCAGTAGTACGTCCTCCGGGACAGGGCCATTCTACGAGCAGTACTTC
TRBD1	.	TRBV10-3	TRBJ1-5	CAISEGDRGPGQPQHF	TGTGCCATCAGTGAGGGGGACAGGGGGCCTGGTCAGCCCCAGCATTTT
.	.	TRBV7-9	TRBJ2-2	CASSLAQSNTGELFF	TGTGCCAGCAGCCTCGCTCAGTCGAACACCGGGGAGCTGTTTTTT
TRBD2	.	TRBV5-1	TRBJ2-7	CASSVGLAGEQYF	TGCGCCAGCAGCGTGGGACTAGCTGGCGAGCAGTACTTC
.	.	TRBV2	TRBJ1-1	CASSDSHATEAFF	TGTGCCAGCAGTGACAGCCATGCGACTGAAGCTTTCTTT
.	.	TRBV5-4	TRBJ2-1	CASSSSVKGGNEQFF	TGTGCCAGCAGCTCCTCCGTGAAGGGCGGAAATGAGCAGTTCTTC
.	.	TRBV25-1	TRBJ2-1	CASSELGSGTSRGDEQFF	TGTGCCAGCAGTGAATTAGGTAGCGGAACCTCCCGCGGCGATGAGCAGTTCTTC
.	.	TRBV15	TRBJ2-6	CATSIPGSGANVLTF	TGTGCCACCAGCATCCCCGGCTCTGGGGCCAACGTCCTGACTTTC
TRBD1	.	TRBV7-2	TRBJ1-2	CASSPRQGRYGYTF	TGTGCCAGCAGCCCCCGACAGGGGCGCTATGGCTACACCTTC
TRBD1	.	TRBV11-2	TRBJ1-2	CASSLTGGADGYTF	TGTGCCAGCAGCCTTACAGGGGGCGCGGATGGCTACACCTTC
.	.	TRBV7-8	TRBJ2-1	CASTWRARNEQFF	TGTGCCAGCACCTGGCGGGCTCGCAATGAGCAGTTCTTC
.	.	TRBV5-4	TRBJ2-7	CASSLRDTKYEQYF	TGTGCCAGCAGCTTGCGGGACACTAAATACGAGCAGTACTTC
.	.	TRBV30	TRBJ2-2	CAWSVPLVSGLTGELFF	TGTGCCTGGAGTGTACCCCTCGTTTCCGGCCTCACCGGGGAGCTGTTTTTT
TRBD1	.	TRBV5-4	TRBJ1-1	CASLLRGRHTEAFF	TGTGCCAGTCTGCTCAGGGGGCGCCATACTGAAGCTTTCTTT
.	.	TRBV5-4	TRBJ1-1	CASSSQGTSGAFF	TGTGCCAGCAGCTCACAGGGAACAAGCGGAGCTTTCTTT
.	once	TRBV5-5	TRBJ2-1	CASSLEGGIYNEQFF	TGTGCCAGCAGCTTGGAGGGGGGTATCTACAATGAGCAGTTCTTC
TRBD1	few	TRBV7-6	TRBJ1-5	CASSLGKGQWGNQPQHF	TGTGCCAGCAGCTTAGGGAAGGGACAGTGGGGTAATCAGCCCCAGCATTTT
.	.	TRBV6-1	TRBJ1-5	CASTEGWGNQPQHF	TGTGCCAGCACCGAGGGTTGGGGCAATCAGCCCCAGCATTTT
.	.	TRBV6-6	TRBJ2-1	CASSYMGSSYNEQFF	TGTGCCAGCAGTTACATGGGGAGCTCCTACAATGAGCAGTTCTTC
.	.	TRBV5-1	TRBJ2-3	CASSLASPTDTQYF	TGCGCCAGCAGCTTGGCTTCCCCTACAGATACGCAGTATTTT
.	few	TRBV7-8	TRBJ2-4	CASSPIYVKNIQYF	TGTGCCAGCAGCCCGATATACGTCAAAAACATTCAGTACTTC
TRBD1	.	TRBV5-1	TRBJ2-2	CATQDRANTGELFF	TGCGCCACACAGGACAGGGCTAACACCGGGGAGCTGTTTTTT
.	few	TRBV10-3	TRBJ2-7	CAISSAHEQYF	TGTGCCATCAGTTCCGCGCACGAGCAGTACTTC
.	.	TRBV9	TRBJ1-2	CASSVGRGNYGYTF	TGTGCCAGCAGCGTAGGCAGGGGAAACTATGGCTACACCTTC
TRBD2	.	TRBV9	TRBJ2-1	CASSDSGNSHNEQFF	TGTGCCAGCAGCGATAGCGGGAATAGCCACAATGAGCAGTTCTTC
.	.	TRBV5-5	TRBJ1-2	CASSPAGAENYGYTF	TGTGCCAGCAGCCCGGCAGGGGCGGAGAACTATGGCTACACCTTC
.	.	TRBV6-1	TRBJ2-1	CASNRWVGYDNEQFF	TGTGCCAGCAACCGATGGGTTGGTTATGACAATGAGCAGTTCTTC